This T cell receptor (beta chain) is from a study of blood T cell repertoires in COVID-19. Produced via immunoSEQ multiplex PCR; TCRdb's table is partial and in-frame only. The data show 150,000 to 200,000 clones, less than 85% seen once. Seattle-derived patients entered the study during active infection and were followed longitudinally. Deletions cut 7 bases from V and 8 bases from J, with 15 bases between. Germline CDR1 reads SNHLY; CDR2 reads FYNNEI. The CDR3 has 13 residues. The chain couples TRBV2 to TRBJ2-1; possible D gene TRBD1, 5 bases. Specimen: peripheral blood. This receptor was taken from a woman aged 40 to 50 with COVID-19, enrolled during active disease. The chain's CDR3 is CASKGAGRDEQFF. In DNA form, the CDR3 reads TGTGCCAGCAAAGGGGCAGGTCGTGATGAGCAGTTCTTC.